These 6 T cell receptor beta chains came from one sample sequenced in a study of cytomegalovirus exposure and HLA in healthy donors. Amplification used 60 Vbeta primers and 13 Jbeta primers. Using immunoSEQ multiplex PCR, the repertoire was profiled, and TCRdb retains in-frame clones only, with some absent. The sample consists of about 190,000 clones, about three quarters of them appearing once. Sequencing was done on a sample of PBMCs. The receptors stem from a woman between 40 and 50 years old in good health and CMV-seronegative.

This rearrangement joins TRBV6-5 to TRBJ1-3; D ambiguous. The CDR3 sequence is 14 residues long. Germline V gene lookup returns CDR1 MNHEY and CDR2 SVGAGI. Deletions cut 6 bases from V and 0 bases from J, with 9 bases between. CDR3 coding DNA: TGTGCCAGCAGAGACGGGAGCTCTGGAAACACCATATATTTT. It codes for CASRDGSSGNTIYF.

The chain's CDR3 is CASSTRSGTSYEQYF. DNA for the CDR3: TGTGCCAGTAGTACCCGAAGCGGGACCTCCTACGAGCAGTACTTC. This chain connects TRBV19 to TRBJ2-7, with 7 bases lining up with TRBD2. CDR1 and CDR2 (germline): LNHDA, SQIVND (reference sequence). V dropped 4 bases and J dropped 0; count of bases not matched to a gene: 6. The CDR3 consists of 15 residues.

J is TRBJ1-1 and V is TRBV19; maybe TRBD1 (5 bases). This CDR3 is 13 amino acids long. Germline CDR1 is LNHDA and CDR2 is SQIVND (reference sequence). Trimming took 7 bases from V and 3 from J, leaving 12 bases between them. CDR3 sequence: CASTRTRDTEAFF. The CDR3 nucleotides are TGTGCCAGTACGAGGACAAGGGACACTGAAGCTTTCTTT.

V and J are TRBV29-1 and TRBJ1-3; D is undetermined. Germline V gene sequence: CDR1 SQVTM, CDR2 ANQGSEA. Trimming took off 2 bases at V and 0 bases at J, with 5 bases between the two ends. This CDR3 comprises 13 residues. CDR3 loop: CSVEHFSGNTIYF. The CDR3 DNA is TGCAGCGTTGAACATTTCTCTGGAAACACCATATATTTT.

CDR3: CASSPGQGTDTQYF. In DNA, the CDR3 is TGTGCCAGCAGCCCAGGACAGGGAACAGATACGCAGTATTTT. The chain is built from TRBV11-3 and TRBJ2-3, with 8 bases matching TRBD1. CDR1 and CDR2 from the germline V gene are SGHNT and YENEEA. V was clipped by 5 bases and J by 3 bases; unmatched bases: 4. There are 14 residues in the CDR3.

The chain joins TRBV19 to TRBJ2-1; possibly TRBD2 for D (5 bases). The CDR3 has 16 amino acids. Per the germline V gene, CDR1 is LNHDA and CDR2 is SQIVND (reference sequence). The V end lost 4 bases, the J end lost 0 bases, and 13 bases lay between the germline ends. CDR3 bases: TGTGCCAGTAGTAGAACCCGGGGTAGCTCCTACAATGAGCAGTTCTTC. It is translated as CASSRTRGSSYNEQFF.